Following are 21 T cell receptor beta chains from one sample sequenced in a study of T cell repertoires in cytomegalovirus infection. For these TCRs, the target antigens are not known. A single record per CDR3 protein comes from TCRdb applying MiXCR to the reads. The repertoire holds hundreds of thousands of distinct CDR3 sequences, around a third seen once, with approximately 13% in the top ten. Sample: cultured CD8+ T cells from PBMCs, taken from culture after CMV antigen stimulation. Receptor source: a human donor in good health (CMV status not recorded). Some clones in this sample may be carry-over from other donors' samples.

The J gene is TRBJ2-1, the V gene TRBV27; 12 positions match TRBD2. Germline V gene data show CDR1 as MNHEY and CDR2 as SMNVEV (reference sequence). V was clipped by 7 bases and J by 8 bases; unmatched bases: 9. The CDR3 is 15 residues long. Written as DNA, the CDR3 is TGTGCCAGCAAGACTAGCGGGGGCGCGGGGCATGAGCAGTTCTTC. Translated, it gives CASKTSGGAGHEQFF.

This chain joins TRBV28 and TRBJ2-3, with D possibly being TRBD1 (5 bases). The CDR3 is made up of 15 amino acids. Germline lookup yields CDR1 MDHEN and CDR2 SYDVKM. V was pared by 2 bases and J by 2 bases, with 11 bases between. The CDR3 sequence is CASSLEDTTTDTQYF. The CDR3 nucleotides read TGTGCCAGCAGTTTAGAGGACACCACCACAGATACGCAGTATTTT.

This clonotype was observed many times. J is TRBJ2-6 and V is TRBV7-6; D remains unclear. CDR1 and CDR2 from the germline V gene are SGHVS and FNYEAQ. The germline V and J ends were trimmed by 4 bases and 2 bases, with 12 bases remaining between them. The CDR3 contains 16 residues. The DNA of the CDR3 is TGTGCCAGCAGCTCCTGGATCTCGGCTGGGGCCAACGTCCTGACTTTC. Its translation is CASSSWISAGANVLTF.

This clonotype was found a few times. The chain has TRBV7-4 and TRBJ2-3, with TRBD1 identical over 10 bases. V shed 4 bases and J 5 bases; nucleotides not matched to a gene: 9. Germline CDR1 and CDR2: SGHVT and SQSDAQ. CDR3 length: 16 residues. The CDR3, as DNA: TGTGCCAGCAGCTCCCCCCGGACAGGGGGGGAAGATACGCAGTATTTT. Its protein product is CASSSPRTGGEDTQYF.

The rearrangement links TRBV6-1 to TRBJ2-4, with TRBD2 matching over 12 bases. V was pared by 3 bases and J by 6 bases, with 9 bases of the junction left unmatched. The CDR3 has 17 residues. Looked up from germline, CDR1 is MNHNS and CDR2 is SASEGT. The CDR3 loop is CASSDGPRTSGTNIQYF. CDR3 DNA: TGTGCCAGCAGTGATGGGCCGCGGACTAGCGGGACAAACATTCAGTACTTC.

The chain combines TRBV6-2 or TRBV6-3 with TRBJ2-2; D remains unclear. The CDR3 extends over 15 amino acids. Germline CDR1 is MNHEY and CDR2 is SVGEGT. V lost 0 bases, J lost 4 bases, and 9 bases lay in between. The CDR3 DNA reads TGTGCCAGCAGTTACTCGATAGGGTTCACCGGGGAGCTGTTTTTT. Translated, it gives CASSYSIGFTGELFF.

This chain joins TRBV2 and TRBJ1-5; the D gene is possibly TRBD1 (6 bases). This CDR3 is built from 16 residues. The germline CDR1 and CDR2 sequences are SNHLY and FYNNEI. V gave up 2 bases and J gave up 6 bases, with 17 bases separating them. The CDR3 here is CASSERVGRGSQPQHF. CDR3 bases: TGTGCCAGCAGTGAAAGGGTGGGCAGGGGTAGTCAGCCCCAGCATTTT.

The chain is built from TRBV7-6 and TRBJ2-7; perhaps TRBD2 as D (7 bases). This CDR3 is built from 16 residues. V lost 6 bases and J lost 5, with 23 bases in between. In germline, CDR1 is SGHVS, CDR2 FNYEAQ. The CDR3, as DNA: TGTGCCAGCAGTCCTAATCCCGGGGGGCGCGGTAACGAGCAGTACTTC. Its translation: CASSPNPGGRGNEQYF.

The gene calls are TRBV10-3 and TRBJ2-5; 16 bases line up with TRBD2. The CDR3 is made up of 14 amino acids. In germline, CDR1 is ENHRY, CDR2 SYGVKD. Trimming removed 11 bases from V and 6 bases from J; junction bases left unmatched: 6. CDR3 in DNA: TGTGCCGCGGGGACTAGCGGGGGGGAAAAGACCCAGTACTTC. This translates into CAAGTSGGEKTQYF.

This clonotype has a handful of counts. The rearrangement joins TRBV7-9 to TRBJ1-6; D not certain. This CDR3 comprises 13 residues. The V and J ends lost 1 base and 8 bases respectively, with 6 bases between them. The germline CDR1 and CDR2 sequences are SEHNR and FQNEAQ (reference sequence). Here the CDR3 DNA reads TGTGCCAGCAGCTTAGAATTGGATTCACCCCTCCACTTT. Translating it yields CASSLELDSPLHF.

This clonotype appeared a few times. The rearrangement links TRBV6-5 to TRBJ1-3; D remains ambiguous. The germline gives CDR1 MNHEY, CDR2 SVGAGI. The CDR3 runs 14 residues. Trimming removed 5 bases at V and 0 bases at J, with 8 bases between. This chain's CDR3 is CASSVQVSGNTIYF. The CDR3 nucleotides are TGTGCCAGCAGTGTACAAGTCTCTGGAAACACCATATATTTT.

V gene TRBV19 combines with J gene TRBJ1-1, with 8 bases fitting TRBD1. Germline values: CDR1 LNHDA, CDR2 SQIVND (reference sequence). This CDR3 region has 17 residues. The trim removed 0 bases at V and 2 bases at J, leaving 8 bases unmatched. CDR3 sequence: CASSIDLYGTGNTEAFF. The CDR3 nucleotides are TGTGCCAGTAGTATAGACCTCTACGGGACAGGAAACACTGAAGCTTTCTTT.

V is TRBV9 and J is TRBJ2-2; D ambiguous. In germline, CDR1 is SGDLS, CDR2 YYNGEE. Trimming removed 0 bases from V and 4 bases from J, with 7 bases in between. The CDR3 runs 14 residues. The CDR3 coding sequence is TGTGCCAGCAGCGTAGAAGGGATCACCGGGGAGCTGTTTTTT. Its protein product is CASSVEGITGELFF.

J is TRBJ2-3 and V is TRBV20-1; 10 nucleotides agree with TRBD2. CDR1 is DFQATT and CDR2 is SNEGSKA in the germline V gene (reference sequence). Unmatched junction bases numbered 7, after V lost 0 bases and J lost 1 base. The CDR3 sequence is 17 residues long. The CDR3 protein is CSARDRSGGAGTDTQYF. CDR3 in DNA: TGCAGTGCTAGAGATAGGAGCGGGGGGGCCGGCACAGATACGCAGTATTTT.

The chain is built from TRBV6-6 and TRBJ2-1; D might be TRBD1 or TRBD2, each matching 5 bases. The CDR3 is made up of 14 amino acids. Deletions cut 5 bases from V and 3 bases from J, with 11 bases between. Germline CDR1 reads MNHNY; CDR2 reads SVGAGI (reference sequence). The CDR3 DNA sequence: TGTGCCAGCAGTAACCGGGACCTCTACAATGAGCAGTTCTTC. Translating it yields CASSNRDLYNEQFF.

The table lists this clonotype with a few counts. V gene TRBV7-9 combines with J gene TRBJ2-2; TRBD1 matches at 7 bases. With 1 base clipped from V and 6 bases from J, the junction kept 5 bases outside the gene matches. CDR3 size: 15 residues. Germline V gives CDR1 SEHNR, CDR2 FQNEAQ (reference sequence). The CDR3 region has the DNA TGTGCCAGCAGCTTAGAGGGAACAGGGGCCGGGGAGCTGTTTTTT. Translation: CASSLEGTGAGELFF.

This clonotype was recorded at least ten times. The chain links TRBV7-6 to TRBJ2-1, with unresolved D. The ends were cut back, 3 bases at V and 5 bases at J, with 5 bases in the middle. Germline V gene lookup returns CDR1 SGHVS and CDR2 FNYEAQ. CDR3 length: 12 amino acids. The CDR3 nucleotides read TGTGCCAGCAGCTTCAAGAACAATGAGCAGTTCTTC. Amino acids: CASSFKNNEQFF.

The chain carries TRBV25-1 and TRBJ1-4; 9 bases are shared with TRBD1. CDR1 is MGHDK and CDR2 is SYGVNS in the germline V gene. The CDR3 consists of 14 residues. The V and J ends lost 8 bases and 8 bases, in that order; junction bases with no gene match: 9. In DNA form, the CDR3 reads TGTGCCAGCGGACAGGGGAGGCCTGGGGAAAAACTGTTTTTT. Amino acids: CASGQGRPGEKLFF.

The J gene is TRBJ2-1, the V gene TRBV2, with TRBD2 as a possible D gene (6 bases). Germline V CDR1 and CDR2: SNHLY, FYNNEI. V gave up 7 bases and J gave up 0 bases, with 13 bases separating them. This CDR3 region has 15 residues. This chain's CDR3 is CASKEAGSSYNEQFF. In nucleotides, the CDR3 is TGTGCCAGCAAAGAGGCGGGGAGCTCCTACAATGAGCAGTTCTTC.

This clonotype was detected only a few times. The chain combines TRBV20-1 with TRBJ2-7; D possibly corresponds to TRBD1 (6 bases). This CDR3 spans 12 amino acids. Germline V lookup: CDR1 DFQATT, CDR2 SNEGSKA (reference sequence). The V end was cut by 5 bases, the J end by 7 bases, with 15 bases between. This CDR3 reads CSAEQGQWEQYV. In nucleotides, the CDR3 is TGCAGTGCTGAACAGGGTCAATGGGAGCAGTACGTC.

This chain connects TRBV12-3 or TRBV12-4 to TRBJ1-3, with 7 nucleotides matching TRBD1. This CDR3 region has 14 residues. Trimming at V came to 8 bases and at J to 2 bases, leaving 6 bases not matched to a gene. CDR3 sequence reads: CASGSGGTGNTIYF. Here the CDR3 DNA reads TGTGCCAGCGGGTCAGGGGGAACTGGAAACACCATATATTTT.